This T cell receptor (beta chain) was found in a study of blood T cell repertoires in COVID-19 (dated by TCRdb to 2019 to 2021). Describing the broader study: Samples from collaborators originated in the United States, Italy and Spain and spanned both the acute and convalescent phases of COVID-19. The material from the prospective study consisted of cDNA or gDNA derived from T cells, B-cell-depleted T cells, or PBMCs. Where available, HLA class I and class II types were obtained from metadata supplied by the sample provider rather than from assay-based typing. Samples came from the ongoing ImmuneRACE study (first 160 participants) plus 1,254 subjects from 6 global collaborators. Nearly every sample came with metadata listing a de-identified subject ID, COVID-19 status, age in years and sex. A freely available public database, intended as a resource for researchers studying the immune response to SARS-CoV-2, is where the repertoires were released. Deeply sampled blood TCRbeta repertoires from subjects exposed to, actively infected with, or recovered from COVID-19 were included in the dataset. Broader findings and caveats from the paper: The amount of clinical and demographic metadata varied by source and participant and was provided uncurated.

TCRbeta CDR3 regions were amplified from genomic DNA by means of the immunoSEQ Assay, a bias-controlled multiplex PCR. In the original analysis: The number of nucleated cells in each sample was estimated by amplification of reference gene primers within the assay. To quantify the absolute abundance of each unique TCRbeta CDR3 rearrangement, sequence reads were collapsed and filtered. For each sample, productive Simpson clonality was calculated by taking the square root of Simpson's diversity index across productive rearrangements. TCRdb obtained this table from immuneACCESS and retained in-frame rearrangements with V and J assigned. These tables miss some clones; where compared with another copy, unresolved V genes account for less than half of the shortfall, and the remainder is unexplained. The V and J calls and the clone size are those of that table, but D and trimming were determined from the DNA. This sample lists over 250,000 clones; about 82% were detected once. Of the sample, roughly 4.6% is held by the ten largest clones.

Notes on this clone: Its binding antigen is unknown. Per-base qualities were not stored, and no clone one base away is much larger.

V gives up 1 base and J gives up 7 bases, and the segment between their germline ends measures 7 bases. The CDR3 measures 12 amino acids from cysteine to phenylalanine. The CDR3 DNA has 36 bases and is translated from base 1. CDR1 and CDR2, per the germline V gene, are SGHAT and FQNNGV. The collaborating institutions used their own protocols to collect whole blood in K2EDTA tubes. For TCRbeta analysis, collaborators shipped samples as frozen whole blood, isolated PBMCs, or DNA extracted from either of those sample types. The source material was peripheral blood. The source of this sequence is a man in his fifties or sixties with active or convalescent COVID-19. In this chain, TRBV11-2 is recombined with TRBJ1-2; TRBD1 is a weak D gene call, 6 bases matching. The CDR3 region has the sequence CASSLAGAGYTF. The nucleotide sequence is TGTGCCAGCAGCTTAGCAGGGGCTGGCTACACCTTC.